This T cell receptor beta chain was identified in a study of blood T cell repertoires in COVID-19 (dated by TCRdb to about 2020). Concerning the study at large: Samples from collaborators originated in the United States, Italy and Spain and spanned both the acute and convalescent phases of COVID-19. The prospective study material was composed of cDNA or gDNA derived from T cells, B-cell-depleted T cells, or PBMCs. The dataset comprised deeply sampled blood TCRbeta repertoires from subjects exposed to, actively infected with, or recovered from COVID-19. The repertoires were released in a freely available public database meant as a resource for research on the immune response to SARS-CoV-2. Samples were obtained from the ongoing ImmuneRACE study (first 160 participants) and from 1,000 to 1,500 subjects provided by 6 global collaborators. The sample metadata nearly always contained a de-identified subject ID, COVID-19 status, age in years and sex. Where available, HLA class I and class II types were taken from metadata supplied by the sample provider and were not determined by assay-based typing.

A note on this clone: The antigen this receptor binds is unknown. No qualities accompany the bases; no much larger clone lies one base away.

Participants in the prospective study were enrolled through a virtual design, were aged roughly 18 to 90 years, and lived in 20 to 30 United States geographic areas. In the prospective study, participants were assigned to cohorts based on the clinical history participants reported in a screening survey and a study questionnaire. ImmuneRACE Cohort 3 recovered participants were defined by two consecutive negative NP/OP PCR tests, healthcare professional clearance, or symptom resolution. Mobile phlebotomists in the prospective study collected whole blood, serum and a nasopharyngeal or oropharyngeal swab from every participant. Over an approximately 2-month period, participants in the prospective study had the option of providing additional blood draws and questionnaires. Before DNA extraction, blood samples from the prospective study were shipped at room temperature or frozen. TCRbeta CDR3 regions were amplified from genomic DNA by means of the immunoSEQ Assay, a bias-controlled multiplex PCR. As for the original processing: Nucleated cell counts per sample were estimated from amplification of reference gene primers within the assay. To quantify the absolute abundance of each unique TCRbeta CDR3 rearrangement, sequence reads were collapsed and filtered. For each sample, productive Simpson clonality was calculated as the square root of Simpson's diversity index over productive rearrangements. Not all clones reach the TCRdb copy of this immuneACCESS table, which keeps in-frame sequences only. Checked studies attribute under half of the gap to unresolved V genes and leave the rest unexplained. V and J calls and clone size are copied from that table; D and trimming were computed from the DNA. The sample contains around 130,000 clones, under 85% of them found a single time. 18% of the sample is held by the ten biggest clonotypes.

General findings and caveats noted by the study authors: The quantity of clinical and demographic metadata differed by source and by participant and was supplied without curation.

Deletion took 4 bases off V and 4 bases off J, with a span of 19 bases between the germline ends. The germline V gene (reference sequence) gives CDR1 as SEHNR and CDR2 as FQNEAQ. The CDR3 measures 16 amino acids from cysteine to phenylalanine. CDR3 DNA only is kept here, 48 bases in frame from base 1. Sample: PBMCs or T cells enriched from blood (not recorded which). This receptor was identified in a young man who had recovered from COVID-19. Recombination joined TRBV7-9 with TRBJ2-5, with TRBD1 perhaps the D gene, on 6 matching bases. CDR3 reads: CASSSSDRTWGETQYF. The base sequence is TGTGCCAGCAGCTCATCCGACAGGACCTGGGGAGAGACCCAGTACTTC.